Listed below are T cell receptor beta chains from one sample, sequenced in a study of shared clonotypes between healthy human individuals. Repertoires were generated with immunoSEQ multiplex PCR, while TCRdb's copy carries only in-frame clones and drops some. The sample holds roughly 1 million clones, about 75% seen once. Sequenced: memory CD4+ T cells sorted from blood. These receptors were obtained from a man aged 18 to 30 in good health. Each CDR3 is given with its conserved first and last residue. The D gene is left open where the match is weak. Rows may omit the clone size; those that give it use once, few, many or a size class.

cdr3_aa	cdr3_nt	j_call	clone_size	d_call	v_call
CASSETGGDYGYTF	TGTGCCAGCAGCGAAACAGGGGGGGACTATGGCTACACCTTC	TRBJ1-2	-	TRBD1	TRBV6-1
CASSPGQGPPGEQYF	TGCGCCAGCAGCCCCGGACAGGGACCCCCGGGGGAGCAGTACTTC	TRBJ2-7	-	TRBD1	TRBV4-1
CASSLGREGREQYF	TGTGCCAGCAGCTTGGGCCGGGAGGGCCGGGAGCAGTACTTC	TRBJ2-7	-	TRBD2	TRBV5-4
CASSAGQGYGYTF	TGTGCCAGCAGCGCGGGACAGGGATATGGCTACACCTTC	TRBJ1-2	-	TRBD1	TRBV5-4
CASSLERGTEAFF	TGCGCCAGCAGCTTGGAACGGGGAACTGAAGCTTTCTTT	TRBJ1-1	-	-	TRBV5-1
CSVEPSGGQPQHF	TGCAGCGTTGAGCCGAGCGGGGGGCAGCCCCAGCATTTT	TRBJ1-5	few	-	TRBV29-1
CASSRWRGNTGELFF	TGTGCCAGCAGTAGGTGGCGGGGTAACACCGGGGAGCTGTTTTTT	TRBJ2-2	-	-	TRBV7-9
CASSFPTDYEQYF	TGTGCCAGCAGCTTCCCGACAGACTACGAGCAGTACTTC	TRBJ2-7	-	-	TRBV5-4
CASSLGVAEAFF	TGTGCCAGCAGCTTAGGAGTAGCTGAAGCTTTCTTT	TRBJ1-1	-	-	TRBV11-2
CASGGTASGNTIYF	TGTGCCAGCGGGGGGACAGCCTCTGGAAACACCATATATTTT	TRBJ1-3	-	TRBD1	TRBV2
CASSQRRPGQETQYF	TGTGCCAGCAGCCAACGACGTCCCGGCCAAGAGACCCAGTACTTC	TRBJ2-5	-	-	TRBV4-2
CASSRGIPNQETQYF	TGCGCCAGCAGCCGAGGCATCCCCAACCAAGAGACCCAGTACTTC	TRBJ2-5	once	-	TRBV5-1
CASSEQEGQPQHF	TGTGCCAGCAGTGAACAGGAAGGTCAGCCCCAGCATTTT	TRBJ1-5	-	-	TRBV6-4
CSGGAPKETQYF	TGCAGCGGTGGGGCTCCCAAAGAGACCCAGTACTTC	TRBJ2-5	-	-	TRBV29-1
CASSGDNSPLHF	TGTGCCAGCAGTGGGGATAATTCACCCCTCCACTTT	TRBJ1-6	-	-	TRBV2
CASSQFPWGEAFF	TGCGCCAGCAGCCAATTCCCTTGGGGAGAAGCTTTCTTT	TRBJ1-1	few	-	TRBV4-3
CASSPKKDQPQHF	TGTGCCAGTAGTCCGAAAAAGGATCAGCCCCAGCATTTT	TRBJ1-5	-	-	TRBV19
CASSLGGSYTGELFF	TGTGCCAGCAGCTTAGGCGGGAGTTACACCGGGGAGCTGTTTTTT	TRBJ2-2	-	TRBD2	TRBV7-9
CASSNGRNPNQPQHF	TGTGCCAGCAGTAACGGTCGGAACCCCAATCAGCCCCAGCATTTT	TRBJ1-5	-	-	TRBV6-6
CASSDRGGGETQYF	TGCGCCAGTTCCGACAGGGGCGGCGGAGAGACCCAGTACTTC	TRBJ2-5	-	TRBD1	TRBV5-1
CASSEAHSPGQPQHF	TGTGCCAGCAGTGAAGCGCATAGTCCGGGGCAGCCCCAGCATTTT	TRBJ1-5	few	-	TRBV6-1
CASSLQPNTGELFF	TGCGCCAGCAGCTTGCAACCGAACACCGGGGAGCTGTTTTTT	TRBJ2-2	-	-	TRBV5-1
CASSTQHSRTSSYEQYF	TGTGCCAGTAGTACCCAACACTCCCGGACAAGCTCCTACGAGCAGTACTTC	TRBJ2-7	-	-	TRBV19
CASSPLAGAYEQYF	TGTGCCAGTAGCCCTCTAGCGGGGGCCTACGAGCAGTACTTC	TRBJ2-7	-	TRBD2	TRBV19
CAIRGLSYEQYF	TGTGCCATCAGGGGACTGTCCTACGAGCAGTACTTC	TRBJ2-7	once	-	TRBV10-3
CSVYGWRGTEAFF	TGCAGCGTTTATGGTTGGAGGGGGACTGAAGCTTTCTTT	TRBJ1-1	few	-	TRBV29-1
CASGSLLSTEAFF	TGTGCCAGCGGATCCTTACTTTCTACTGAAGCTTTCTTT	TRBJ1-1	-	-	TRBV6-1
CASSVAASGGDEQFF	TGTGCCAGCAGCGTAGCGGCTAGCGGGGGGGATGAGCAGTTCTTC	TRBJ2-1	-	TRBD2	TRBV9
CAWTPGGFQYEQYF	TGTGCCTGGACCCCAGGGGGATTTCAGTACGAGCAGTACTTC	TRBJ2-7	many	TRBD1	TRBV30
CASSFGSYEQYF	TGTGCCAGCAGTTTTGGGTCCTACGAGCAGTACTTC	TRBJ2-7	-	-	TRBV28
CSVVRGNTEAFF	TGCAGCGTTGTCAGGGGAAACACTGAAGCTTTCTTT	TRBJ1-1	-	-	TRBV29-1
CASSPRLAGVTGELFF	TGTGCCAGCAGCCCAAGACTAGCGGGAGTCACCGGGGAGCTGTTTTTT	TRBJ2-2	-	TRBD2	TRBV14
CASSDPPYSGNTIYF	TGTGCCAGCAGTGACCCCCCTTACTCTGGAAACACCATATATTTT	TRBJ1-3	-	-	TRBV6-4